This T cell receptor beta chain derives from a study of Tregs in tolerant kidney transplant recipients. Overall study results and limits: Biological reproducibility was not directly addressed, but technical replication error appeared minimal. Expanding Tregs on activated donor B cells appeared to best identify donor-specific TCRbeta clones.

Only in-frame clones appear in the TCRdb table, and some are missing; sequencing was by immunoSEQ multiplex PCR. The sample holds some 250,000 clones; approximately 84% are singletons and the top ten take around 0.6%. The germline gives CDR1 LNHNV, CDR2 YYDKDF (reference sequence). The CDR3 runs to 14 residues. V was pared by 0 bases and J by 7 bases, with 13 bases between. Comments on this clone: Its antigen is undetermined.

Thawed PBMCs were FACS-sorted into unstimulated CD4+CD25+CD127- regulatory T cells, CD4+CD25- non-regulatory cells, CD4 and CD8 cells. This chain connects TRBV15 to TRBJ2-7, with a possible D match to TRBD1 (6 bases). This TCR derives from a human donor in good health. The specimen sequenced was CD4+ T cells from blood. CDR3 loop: CATSRDTRGGEQYF. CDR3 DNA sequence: TGTGCCACCAGCAGAGATACCAGGGGCGGGGAGCAGTACTTC.